This T cell receptor beta chain was documented in a study of blood T cell repertoires in COVID-19. In the study overall: Collection of acute and convalescent COVID-19 samples took place in the United States, Italy and Spain. The cDNA or gDNA used as material had been derived from T cells, B-cell-depleted T cells, or PBMCs.

Germline CDR1 and CDR2: KGHDR and SFDVKD. Trimming pared 5 bases from V and 2 bases from J, leaving 12 bases between. This CDR3 comprises 16 residues. Per the authors' pipeline: The authors estimated nucleated cell counts from reference gene primer amplification. Using immunoSEQ multiplex PCR, the repertoire was profiled, and TCRdb retains in-frame clones only, with some absent. V, J and clone size reflect that table, while D and trimming were determined from the DNA. Of some 38,000 clones in the sample, more than 75% were seen once. The sequence came from a man between 65 and 80 years old with acute or convalescent COVID-19. Sequencing was carried out using peripheral blood. This rearrangement joins TRBV24-1 to TRBJ2-6, with D possibly TRBD2 on 6 matching bases. The CDR3 sequence is CATSVSGKPGANVLTF. CDR3 nucleotides: TGTGCCACCAGTGTTAGCGGAAAACCTGGGGCCAACGTCCTGACTTTC.